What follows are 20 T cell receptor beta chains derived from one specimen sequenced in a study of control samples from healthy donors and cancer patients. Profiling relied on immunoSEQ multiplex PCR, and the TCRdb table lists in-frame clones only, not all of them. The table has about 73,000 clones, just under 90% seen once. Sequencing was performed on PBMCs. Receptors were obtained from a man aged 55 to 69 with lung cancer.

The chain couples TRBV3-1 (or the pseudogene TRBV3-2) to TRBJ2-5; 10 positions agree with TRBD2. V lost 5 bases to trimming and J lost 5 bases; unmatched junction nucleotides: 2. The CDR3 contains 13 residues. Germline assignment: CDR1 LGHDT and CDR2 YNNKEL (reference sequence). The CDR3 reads CASSNSGGETQYF. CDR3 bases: TGTGCCAGCAGCAATAGCGGGGGGGAGACCCAGTACTTC.

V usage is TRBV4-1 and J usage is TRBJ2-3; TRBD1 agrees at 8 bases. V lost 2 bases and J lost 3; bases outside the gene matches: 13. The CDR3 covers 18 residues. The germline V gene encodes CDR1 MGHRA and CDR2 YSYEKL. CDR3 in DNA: TGCGCCAGCAGCCAATTACCAACCGGACAGGGCCCTACAGATACGCAGTATTTT. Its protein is CASSQLPTGQGPTDTQYF.

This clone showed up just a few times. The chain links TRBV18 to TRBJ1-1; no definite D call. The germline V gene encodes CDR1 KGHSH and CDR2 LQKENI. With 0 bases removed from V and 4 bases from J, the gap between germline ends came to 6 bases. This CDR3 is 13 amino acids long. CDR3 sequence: CASSPPSLTEAFF. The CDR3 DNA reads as TGTGCCAGCTCACCACCAAGTCTCACTGAAGCTTTCTTT.

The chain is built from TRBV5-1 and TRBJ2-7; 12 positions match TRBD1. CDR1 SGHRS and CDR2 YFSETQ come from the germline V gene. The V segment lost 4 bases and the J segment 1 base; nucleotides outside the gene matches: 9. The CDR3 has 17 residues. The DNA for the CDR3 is TGCGCCAGCAGCGCCGGGACAGGGGGCTTCATTTCCTACGAGCAGTACTTC. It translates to CASSAGTGGFISYEQYF.

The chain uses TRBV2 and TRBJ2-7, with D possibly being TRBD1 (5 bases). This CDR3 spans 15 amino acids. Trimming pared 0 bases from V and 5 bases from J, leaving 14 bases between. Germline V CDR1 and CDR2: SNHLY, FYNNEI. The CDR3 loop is CASSEAGMAGNEQYF. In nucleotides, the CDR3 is TGTGCCAGCAGTGAAGCGGGTATGGCAGGGAACGAGCAGTACTTC.

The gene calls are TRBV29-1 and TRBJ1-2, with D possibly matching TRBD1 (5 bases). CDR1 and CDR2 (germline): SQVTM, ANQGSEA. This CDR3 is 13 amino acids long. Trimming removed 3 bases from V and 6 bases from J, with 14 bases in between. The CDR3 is CSVDGWGEDGYTF. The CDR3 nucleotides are TGCAGCGTTGATGGGTGGGGGGAGGATGGCTACACCTTC.

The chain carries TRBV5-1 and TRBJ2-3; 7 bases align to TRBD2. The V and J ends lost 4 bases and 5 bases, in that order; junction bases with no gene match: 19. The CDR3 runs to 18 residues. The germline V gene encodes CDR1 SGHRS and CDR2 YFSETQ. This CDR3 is CASSRLGRGISGGDTQYF. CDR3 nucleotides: TGCGCCAGCAGCCGATTAGGGCGGGGGATCTCCGGGGGAGATACGCAGTATTTT.

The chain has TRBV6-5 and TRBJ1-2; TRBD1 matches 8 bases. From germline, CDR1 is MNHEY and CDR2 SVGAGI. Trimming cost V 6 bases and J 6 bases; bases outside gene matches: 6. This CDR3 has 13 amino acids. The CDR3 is CASRNTGGNGYTF. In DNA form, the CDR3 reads TGTGCCAGCAGAAACACAGGGGGGAATGGCTACACCTTC.

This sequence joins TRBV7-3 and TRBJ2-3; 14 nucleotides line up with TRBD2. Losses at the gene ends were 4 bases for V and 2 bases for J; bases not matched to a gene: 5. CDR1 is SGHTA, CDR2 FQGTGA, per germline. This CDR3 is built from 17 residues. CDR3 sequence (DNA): TGTGCCAGCAGCTCATGGACTAGCGGGGGGCCCACAGATACGCAGTATTTT. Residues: CASSSWTSGGPTDTQYF. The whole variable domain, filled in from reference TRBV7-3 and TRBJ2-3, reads GAGVSQTPSNKVTEKGKYVELRCDPISGHTALYWYRQSLGQGPEFLIYFQGTGAADDSGLPNDRFFAVRPEGSVSTLKIQRTERGDSAVYLCASSSWTSGGPTDTQYFGPGTRLTVL.

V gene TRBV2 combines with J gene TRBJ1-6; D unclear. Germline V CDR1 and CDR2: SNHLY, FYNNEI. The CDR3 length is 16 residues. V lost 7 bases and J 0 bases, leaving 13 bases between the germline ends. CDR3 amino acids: CASNEGMSSYNSPLHF. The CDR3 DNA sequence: TGTGCCAGCAACGAGGGAATGAGCTCCTATAATTCACCCCTCCACTTT.

The CDR3 spells CASSFDRKRETQYF. DNA for the CDR3: TGTGCCAGCAGCTTCGACCGGAAACGGGAGACCCAGTACTTC. The V call is TRBV7-2, the J call TRBJ2-5; D is unclear. Trimming cost V 3 bases and J 5 bases, with 13 bases left between them. The germline CDR1 and CDR2 sequences are SGHTA and FQGNSA. This CDR3 contains 14 residues.

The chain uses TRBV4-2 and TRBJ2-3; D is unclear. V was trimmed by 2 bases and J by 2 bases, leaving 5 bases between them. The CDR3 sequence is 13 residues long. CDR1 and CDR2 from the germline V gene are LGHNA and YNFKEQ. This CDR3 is CASSQFNTDTQYF. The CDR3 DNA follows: TGTGCCAGCAGCCAATTCAACACAGATACGCAGTATTTT.

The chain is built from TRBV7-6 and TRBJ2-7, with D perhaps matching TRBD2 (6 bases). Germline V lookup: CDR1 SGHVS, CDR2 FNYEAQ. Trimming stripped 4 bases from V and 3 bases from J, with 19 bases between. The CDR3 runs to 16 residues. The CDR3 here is CASSYRLDPPVYEQYF. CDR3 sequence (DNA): TGTGCCAGCAGCTACCGACTAGACCCCCCTGTCTACGAGCAGTACTTC.

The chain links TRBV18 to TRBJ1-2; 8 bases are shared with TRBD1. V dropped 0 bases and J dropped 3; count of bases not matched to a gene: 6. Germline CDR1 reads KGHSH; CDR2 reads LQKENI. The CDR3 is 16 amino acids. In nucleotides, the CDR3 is TGTGCCAGCTCACCACCGGGCCCGGACAGGGACTATGGCTACACCTTC. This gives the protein CASSPPGPDRDYGYTF.

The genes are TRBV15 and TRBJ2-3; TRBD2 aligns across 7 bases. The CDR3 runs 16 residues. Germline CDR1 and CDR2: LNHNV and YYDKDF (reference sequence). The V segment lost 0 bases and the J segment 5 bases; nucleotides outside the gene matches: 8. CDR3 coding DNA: TGTGCCACCAGCAGAGAAGCGGGGCTCGCGGGAGATACGCAGTATTTT. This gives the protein CATSREAGLAGDTQYF. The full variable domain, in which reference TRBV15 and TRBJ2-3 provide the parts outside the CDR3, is DAMVIQNPRYQVTQFGKPVTLSCSQTLNHNVMYWYQQKSSQAPKLLFHYYDKDFNNEADTPDNFQSRRPNTSFCFLDIRSPGLGDTAMYLCATSREAGLAGDTQYFGPGTRLTVL.

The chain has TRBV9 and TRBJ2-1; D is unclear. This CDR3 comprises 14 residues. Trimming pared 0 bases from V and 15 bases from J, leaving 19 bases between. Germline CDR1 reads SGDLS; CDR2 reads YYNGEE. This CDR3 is CASSVAGSSGIAFF. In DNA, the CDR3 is TGTGCCAGCAGCGTAGCTGGGTCCTCGGGTATAGCGTTCTTC.

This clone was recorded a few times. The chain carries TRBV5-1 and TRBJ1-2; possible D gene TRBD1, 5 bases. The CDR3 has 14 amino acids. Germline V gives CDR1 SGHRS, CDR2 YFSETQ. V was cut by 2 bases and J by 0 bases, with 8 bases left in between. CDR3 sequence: CASSLGDSNYGYTF. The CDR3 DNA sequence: TGCGCCAGCAGCTTAGGGGACTCTAACTATGGCTACACCTTC. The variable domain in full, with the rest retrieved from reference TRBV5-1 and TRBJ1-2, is KAGVTQTPRYLIKTRGQQVTLSCSPISGHRSVSWYQQTPGQGLQFLFEYFSETQRNKGNFPGRFSGRQFSNSRSEMNVSTLELGDSALYLCASSLGDSNYGYTFGSGTRLTVV.

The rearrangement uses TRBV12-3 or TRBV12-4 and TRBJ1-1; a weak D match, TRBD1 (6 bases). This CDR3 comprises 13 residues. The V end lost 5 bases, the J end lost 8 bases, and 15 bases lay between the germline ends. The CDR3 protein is CASSPTGSGEAFF. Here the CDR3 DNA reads TGTGCCAGCAGTCCGACAGGCTCAGGCGAAGCTTTCTTT.

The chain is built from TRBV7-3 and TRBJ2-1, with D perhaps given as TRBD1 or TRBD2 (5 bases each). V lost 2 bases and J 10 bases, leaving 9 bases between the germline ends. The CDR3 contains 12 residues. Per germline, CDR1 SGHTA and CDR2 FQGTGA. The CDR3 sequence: CASSLAWDEQFF. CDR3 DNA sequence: TGTGCCAGCAGCTTAGCGTGGGACGAGCAGTTCTTC.

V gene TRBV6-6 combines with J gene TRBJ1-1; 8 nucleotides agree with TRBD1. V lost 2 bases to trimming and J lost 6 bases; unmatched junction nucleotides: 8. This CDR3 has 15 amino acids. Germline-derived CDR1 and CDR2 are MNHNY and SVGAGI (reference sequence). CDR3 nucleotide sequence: TGTGCCAGCAGTTACCCGGCCGGACAGGGTTCTGAAGCTTTCTTT. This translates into CASSYPAGQGSEAFF.